This T cell receptor (beta chain) was sequenced in a study of patients and donors after allogeneic stem cell transplantation. TCRdb re-called the RT-PCR reads through MiXCR, storing one row per CDR3 protein. The sample holds about 100,000 distinct CDR3 sequences, 35% to 45% seen once. V gave up 0 bases and J gave up 2 bases, with 11 bases separating them. Germline loops: CDR1 SEHNR, CDR2 FQNEAQ (reference sequence). The CDR3 has 16 residues. Sequencing was done on a sample of blood, either unsorted or a sorted T cell fraction (not recorded which). This chain links TRBV7-9 with TRBJ1-3, with D possibly TRBD1 on 6 matching bases. The receptor's source is a human donor who was either an allogeneic HSCT recipient or a stem cell or donor lymphocyte infusion donor (not recorded which). It is not recorded whose cells these are; they may come from a transplant donor. The CDR3 nucleotides read TGTGCCAGCAGCTTAGCGCCGGGGGGCACTGGAAACACCATATATTTT. Translation gives CASSLAPGGTGNTIYF.